The clone carrying this TCR beta chain was counted a few times. As yet, its antigen is unknown. The sample belongs to a study of response to subunit inactivated influenza vaccine. Whole-study findings and limits: Every seasonal influenza vaccination brings in few new T cells, the authors suggested.

Each CDR3 protein is one row after TCRdb ran MiXCR on the RT-PCR reads. The sample carries about 780,000 distinct CDR3 sequences, approximately 17% recorded once. V dropped 1 base and J dropped 4 bases, with 13 bases sitting between them. The CDR3 extends over 15 amino acids. Germline values: CDR1 LGHDT, CDR2 YNNKEL (reference sequence). This TCR was sampled from a middle-aged man who received an inactivated influenza vaccine. The starting material was PBMCs from blood, obtained approximately 5 days after vaccination. V gene TRBV3-1 combines with J gene TRBJ1-2; D gene unclear. The CDR3 DNA reads as TGTGCCAGCAGCCAAGTTCCTGGGAATCTCTATGGCTACACCTTC. This sequence encodes CASSQVPGNLYGYTF.